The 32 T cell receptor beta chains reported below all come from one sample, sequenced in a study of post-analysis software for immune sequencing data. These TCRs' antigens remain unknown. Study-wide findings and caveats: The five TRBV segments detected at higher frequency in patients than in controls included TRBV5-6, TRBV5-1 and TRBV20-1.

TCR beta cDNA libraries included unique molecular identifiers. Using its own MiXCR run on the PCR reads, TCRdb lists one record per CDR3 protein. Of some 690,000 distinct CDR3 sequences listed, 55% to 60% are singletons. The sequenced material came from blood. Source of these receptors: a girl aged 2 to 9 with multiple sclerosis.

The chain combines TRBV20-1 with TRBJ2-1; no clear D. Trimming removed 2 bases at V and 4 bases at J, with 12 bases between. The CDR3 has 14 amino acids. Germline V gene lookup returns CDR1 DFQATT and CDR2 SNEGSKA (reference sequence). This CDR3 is CSARPLDPYNEQFF. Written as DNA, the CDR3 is TGCAGTGCTAGACCACTTGACCCTTACAATGAGCAGTTCTTC.

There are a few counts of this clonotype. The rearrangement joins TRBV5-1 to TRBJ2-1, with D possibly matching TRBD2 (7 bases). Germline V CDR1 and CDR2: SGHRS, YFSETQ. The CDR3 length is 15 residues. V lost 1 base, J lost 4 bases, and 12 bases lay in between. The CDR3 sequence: CASSLLGGEYNEQFF. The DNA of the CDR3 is TGCGCCAGCAGCTTGTTAGGGGGGGAGTACAATGAGCAGTTCTTC.

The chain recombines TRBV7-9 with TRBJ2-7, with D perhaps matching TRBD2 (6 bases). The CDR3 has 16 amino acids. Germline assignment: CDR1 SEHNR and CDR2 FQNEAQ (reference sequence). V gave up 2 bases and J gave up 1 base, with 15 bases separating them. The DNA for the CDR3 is TGTGCCAGCAGCTTAATCCTCGGGACTCTTTCCTACGAGCAGTACTTC. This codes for CASSLILGTLSYEQYF. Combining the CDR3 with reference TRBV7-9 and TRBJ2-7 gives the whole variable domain DTGVSQNPRHKITKRGQNVTFRCDPISEHNRLYWYRQTLGQGPEFLTYFQNEAQLEKSRLLSDRFSAERPKGSFSTLEIQRTEQGDSAMYLCASSLILGTLSYEQYFGPGTRLTVT.

In DNA, the CDR3 is TGTGCCAGCAGCACTTCGGGGCCAGCCCCGCAGTATTTT. Translating it yields CASSTSGPAPQYF. The gene calls are TRBV7-8 and TRBJ2-3; possibly TRBD1 or TRBD2 for D (5 bases each). Between the trimmed V and J ends, which lost 5 bases and 10 bases, there was a span of 16 bases. From germline, CDR1 is SGHVS and CDR2 FQNEAQ. The CDR3 is made up of 13 amino acids.

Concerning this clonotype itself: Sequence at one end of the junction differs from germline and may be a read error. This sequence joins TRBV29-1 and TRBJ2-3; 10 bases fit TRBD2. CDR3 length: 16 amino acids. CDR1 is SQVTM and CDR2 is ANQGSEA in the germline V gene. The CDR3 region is CGVFGLAERYTDTQYF. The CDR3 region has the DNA TGCGGCGTCTTCGGACTAGCGGAGAGATACACAGATACGCAGTATTTT.

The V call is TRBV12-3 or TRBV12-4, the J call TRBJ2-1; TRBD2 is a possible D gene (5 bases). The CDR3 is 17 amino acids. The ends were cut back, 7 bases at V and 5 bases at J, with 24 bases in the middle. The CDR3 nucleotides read TGTGCCAGCATCTACGAGGTCGGACCTAGCTTAAACAATGAGCAGTTCTTC. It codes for CASIYEVGPSLNNEQFF.

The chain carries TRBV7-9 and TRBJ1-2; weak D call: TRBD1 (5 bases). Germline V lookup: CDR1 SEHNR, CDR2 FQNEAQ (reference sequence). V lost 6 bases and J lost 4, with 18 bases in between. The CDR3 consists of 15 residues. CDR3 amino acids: CASRRGIGASYGYTF. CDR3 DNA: TGTGCCAGCAGGCGGGGTATCGGGGCGTCCTATGGCTACACCTTC.

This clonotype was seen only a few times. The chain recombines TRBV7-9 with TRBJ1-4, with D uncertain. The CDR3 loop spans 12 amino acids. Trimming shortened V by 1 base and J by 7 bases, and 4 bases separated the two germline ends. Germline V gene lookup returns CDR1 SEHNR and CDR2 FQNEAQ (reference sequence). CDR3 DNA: TGTGCCAGCAGCTTAGAAGGTGAAAAACTGTTTTTT. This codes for CASSLEGEKLFF.

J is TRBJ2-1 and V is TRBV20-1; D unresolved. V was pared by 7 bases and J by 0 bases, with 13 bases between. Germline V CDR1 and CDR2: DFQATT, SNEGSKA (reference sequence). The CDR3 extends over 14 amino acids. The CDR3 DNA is TGCAGTGGGCGACCGGAAGTCTCCTACAATGAGCAGTTCTTC. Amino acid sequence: CSGRPEVSYNEQFF.

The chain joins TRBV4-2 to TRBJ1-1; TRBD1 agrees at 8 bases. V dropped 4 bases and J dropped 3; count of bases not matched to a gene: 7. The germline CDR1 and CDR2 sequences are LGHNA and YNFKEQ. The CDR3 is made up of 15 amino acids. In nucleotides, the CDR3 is TGTGCCAGCAGCCGAATGGACAGGGATCACACTGAAGCTTTCTTT. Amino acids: CASSRMDRDHTEAFF.

CDR3 loop: CASRGGESRTDTQYF. The CDR3 DNA reads as TGTGCCAGCAGAGGTGGCGAGAGTAGAACAGATACGCAGTATTTT. The chain joins TRBV2 to TRBJ2-3, with unresolved D. V was clipped by 6 bases and J by 3 bases, with 16 bases between them. Germline loops: CDR1 SNHLY, CDR2 FYNNEI. The CDR3 is 15 amino acids.

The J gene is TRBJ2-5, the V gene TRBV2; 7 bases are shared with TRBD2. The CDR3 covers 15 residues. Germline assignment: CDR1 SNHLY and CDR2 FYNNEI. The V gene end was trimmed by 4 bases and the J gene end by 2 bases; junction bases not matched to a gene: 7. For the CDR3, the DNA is TGTGCCAGCAGTGCCAGACCTAGCGGTCAAGAGACCCAGTACTTC. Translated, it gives CASSARPSGQETQYF.

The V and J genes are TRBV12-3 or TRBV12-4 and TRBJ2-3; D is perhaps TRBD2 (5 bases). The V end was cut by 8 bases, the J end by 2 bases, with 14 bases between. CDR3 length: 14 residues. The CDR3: CASRVDSFTDTQYF. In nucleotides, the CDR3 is TGTGCCAGCCGGGTGGACTCGTTCACAGATACGCAGTATTTT.

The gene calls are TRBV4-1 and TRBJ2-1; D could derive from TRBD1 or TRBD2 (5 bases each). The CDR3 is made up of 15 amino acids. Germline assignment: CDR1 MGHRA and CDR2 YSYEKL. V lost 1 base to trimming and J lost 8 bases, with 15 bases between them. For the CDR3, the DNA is TGCGCCAGCAGCCAAGGGGACCGGAGCGGTGATGAGCAGTTCTTC. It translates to CASSQGDRSGDEQFF.

The DNA of the CDR3 is TGTGCCAGCAGCCCCCGGACATATTCGAACACTGAAGCTTTCTTT. The encoded protein is CASSPRTYSNTEAFF. The gene calls are TRBV3-1 and TRBJ1-1, with a possible D match to TRBD1 (5 bases). The V and J ends lost 4 bases and 1 base respectively, with 13 bases between them. Germline assignment: CDR1 LGHDT and CDR2 YNNKEL (reference sequence). This CDR3 comprises 15 residues.

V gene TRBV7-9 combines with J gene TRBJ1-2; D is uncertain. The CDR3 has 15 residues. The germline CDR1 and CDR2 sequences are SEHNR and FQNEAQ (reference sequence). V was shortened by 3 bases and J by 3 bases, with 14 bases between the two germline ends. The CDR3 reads CASSFGRAVDYGYTF. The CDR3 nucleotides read TGTGCCAGCAGCTTCGGACGGGCCGTTGACTATGGCTACACCTTC.

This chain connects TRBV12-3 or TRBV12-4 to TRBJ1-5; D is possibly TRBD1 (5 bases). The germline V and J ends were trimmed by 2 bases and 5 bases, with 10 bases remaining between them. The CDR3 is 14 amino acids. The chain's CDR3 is CASSLRGGDQPQHF. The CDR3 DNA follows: TGTGCCAGCAGTTTAAGGGGAGGAGATCAGCCCCAGCATTTT.

The DNA for the CDR3 is TGTGCCAGCAGCTTGTTTGGGTTCTACGAGCAGTACTTC. It translates to CASSLFGFYEQYF. The chain joins TRBV5-6 to TRBJ2-7; D call uncertain. Trimming removed 1 base at V and 3 bases at J, with 8 bases between. Germline V lookup: CDR1 SGHDT, CDR2 YYEEEE. CDR3 length equals 13 residues.

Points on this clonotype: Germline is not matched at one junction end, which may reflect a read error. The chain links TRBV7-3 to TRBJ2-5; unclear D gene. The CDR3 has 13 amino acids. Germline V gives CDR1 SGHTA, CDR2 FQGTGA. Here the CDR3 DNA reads TGTGCCAGCAGTTTAACCCAACAAGAGACCCAGTACTTC. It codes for CASSLTQQETQYF.

CDR3 protein: CASSEVLTDTQYF. DNA for the CDR3: TGTGCCAGCAGTGAAGTCTTGACAGATACGCAGTATTTT. The chain couples TRBV6-1 to TRBJ2-3; no clear D. Trimming took off 1 base at V and 3 bases at J, with 5 bases between the two ends. The CDR3 has 13 residues. The germline V gene encodes CDR1 MNHNS and CDR2 SASEGT.

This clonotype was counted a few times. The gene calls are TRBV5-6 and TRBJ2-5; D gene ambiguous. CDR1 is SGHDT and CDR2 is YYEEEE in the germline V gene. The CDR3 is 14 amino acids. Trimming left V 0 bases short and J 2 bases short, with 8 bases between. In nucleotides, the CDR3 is TGTGCCAGCAGCTTGGGTCCGCCTCAAGAGACCCAGTACTTC. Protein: CASSLGPPQETQYF.

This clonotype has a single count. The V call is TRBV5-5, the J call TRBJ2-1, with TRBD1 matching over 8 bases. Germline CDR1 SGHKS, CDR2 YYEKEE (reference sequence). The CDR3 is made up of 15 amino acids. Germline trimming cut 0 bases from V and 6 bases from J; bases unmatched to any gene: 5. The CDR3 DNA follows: TGTGCCAGCAGCTTGGCCACGGGACAGGTCAATGAGCAGTTCTTC. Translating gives CASSLATGQVNEQFF.

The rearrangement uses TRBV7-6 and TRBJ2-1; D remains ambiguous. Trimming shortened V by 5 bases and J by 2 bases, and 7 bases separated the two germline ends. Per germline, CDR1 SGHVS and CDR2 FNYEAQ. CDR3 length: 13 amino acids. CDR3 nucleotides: TGTGCCAGCAGCCGGTCCGCCTACAATGAGCAGTTCTTC. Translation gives CASSRSAYNEQFF.

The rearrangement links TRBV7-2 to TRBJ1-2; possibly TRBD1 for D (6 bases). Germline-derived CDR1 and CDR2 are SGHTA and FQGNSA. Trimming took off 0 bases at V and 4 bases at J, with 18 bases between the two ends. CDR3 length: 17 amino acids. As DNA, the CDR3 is TGTGCCAGCAGCTTAGCCGCTTATGAGAACAGGGCCTATGGCTACACCTTC. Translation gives CASSLAAYENRAYGYTF. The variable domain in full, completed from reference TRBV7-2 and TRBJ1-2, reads GAGVSQSPSNKVTEKGKDVELRCDPISGHTALYWYRQSLGQGLEFLIYFQGNSAPDKSGLPSDRFSAERTGGSVSTLTIQRTQQEDSAVYLCASSLAAYENRAYGYTFGSGTRLTVV.

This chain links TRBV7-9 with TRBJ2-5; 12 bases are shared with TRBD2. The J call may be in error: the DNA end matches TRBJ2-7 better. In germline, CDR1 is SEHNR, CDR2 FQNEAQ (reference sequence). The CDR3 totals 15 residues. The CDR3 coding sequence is TGTGCCAGCAGCTCACGACTAGCGGGAGTACGCGAGCAGTACTTC. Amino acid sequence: CASSSRLAGVREQYF.

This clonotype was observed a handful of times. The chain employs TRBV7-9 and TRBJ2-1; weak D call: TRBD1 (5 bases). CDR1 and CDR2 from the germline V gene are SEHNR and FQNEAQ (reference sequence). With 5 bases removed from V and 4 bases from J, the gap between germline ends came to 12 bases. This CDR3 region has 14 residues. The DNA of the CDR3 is TGTGCCAGCAGCAGCCCGACAGATTACAATGAGCAGTTCTTC. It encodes CASSSPTDYNEQFF.

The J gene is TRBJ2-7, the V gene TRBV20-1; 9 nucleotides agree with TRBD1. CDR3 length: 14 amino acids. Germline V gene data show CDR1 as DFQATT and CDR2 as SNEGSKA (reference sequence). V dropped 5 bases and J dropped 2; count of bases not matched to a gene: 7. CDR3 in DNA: TGCAGTGCTTTAGACAGGGGGGGCACCTACGAGCAGTACTTC. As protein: CSALDRGGTYEQYF.

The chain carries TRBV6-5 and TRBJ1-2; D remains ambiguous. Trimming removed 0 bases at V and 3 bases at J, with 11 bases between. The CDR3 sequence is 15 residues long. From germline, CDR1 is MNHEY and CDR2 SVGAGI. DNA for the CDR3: TGTGCCAGCAGTTACTCGATTTCTTCAGACTATGGCTACACCTTC. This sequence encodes CASSYSISSDYGYTF.

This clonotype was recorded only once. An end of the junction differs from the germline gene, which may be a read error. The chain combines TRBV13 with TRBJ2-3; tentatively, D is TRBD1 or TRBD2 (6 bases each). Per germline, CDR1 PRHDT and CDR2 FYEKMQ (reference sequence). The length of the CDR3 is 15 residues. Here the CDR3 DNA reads TGTGCCAGCAGCTTAGACGGGGGCGGCACAGATACGCGGTATTTT. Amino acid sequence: CASSLDGGGTDTRYF.

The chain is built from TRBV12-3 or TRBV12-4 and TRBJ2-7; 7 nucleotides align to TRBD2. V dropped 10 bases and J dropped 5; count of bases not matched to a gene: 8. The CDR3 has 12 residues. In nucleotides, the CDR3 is TGTGCCAACCAAGGGAGGGGCAACGAGCAGTACTTC. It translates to CANQGRGNEQYF.

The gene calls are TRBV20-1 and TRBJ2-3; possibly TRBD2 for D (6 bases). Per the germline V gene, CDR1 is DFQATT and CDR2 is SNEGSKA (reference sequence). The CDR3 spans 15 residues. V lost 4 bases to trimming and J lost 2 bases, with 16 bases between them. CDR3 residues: CSAILGLVPTDTQYF. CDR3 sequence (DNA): TGCAGTGCTATACTGGGACTTGTACCCACAGATACGCAGTATTTT.

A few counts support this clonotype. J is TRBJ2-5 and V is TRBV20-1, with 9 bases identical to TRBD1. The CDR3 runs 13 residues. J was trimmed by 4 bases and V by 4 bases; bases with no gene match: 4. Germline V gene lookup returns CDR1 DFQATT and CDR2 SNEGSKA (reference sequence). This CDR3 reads CSAIGQGRETQYF. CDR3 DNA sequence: TGCAGTGCTATAGGACAGGGGAGAGAGACCCAGTACTTC.